These T cell receptor beta chains were read from a single sample in a study of blood T cell repertoires in COVID-19. Some clones are missing from TCRdb's copy, which holds only in-frame ones; the method was immunoSEQ multiplex PCR. The sample yields under 250,000 clones, 75% to 85% seen once. Source material: peripheral blood. These receptors were obtained from a man aged 45-65 years with active or convalescent COVID-19. CDR3s include the opening cysteine and the closing phenylalanine or tryptophan. D genes are given only for firm matches. Clone size is not always given. Where it is, it says once, few, many or a class for expanded clones.

D: TRBD2; size: .; V: TRBV10-1; J: TRBJ2-7; CDR3: CASSTSVHQYEQYF; DNA: TGCGCCAGCAGTACTAGCGTTCATCAGTACGAGCAGTACTTC
D: .; size: .; V: TRBV5-6; J: TRBJ1-1; CDR3: CASSSHGGDFLWAFF; DNA: TGTGCCAGCAGCTCACATGGGGGGGACTTTTTGTGGGCTTTCTTT
D: .; size: .; V: TRBV9; J: TRBJ1-3; CDR3: CASSVGNLQANTIYF; DNA: TGTGCCAGCAGCGTAGGGAACCTACAGGCTAACACCATATATTTT
D: TRBD2; size: .; V: TRBV10-2; J: TRBJ2-3; CDR3: CASSDRARTSGGATDTQYF; DNA: TGCGCCAGCAGTGATAGGGCCCGGACTAGCGGGGGGGCAACAGATACGCAGTATTTT
D: .; size: few; V: TRBV4-3; J: TRBJ2-6; CDR3: CASSQDGHSSGANVLTF; DNA: TGCGCCAGCAGCCAAGACGGTCACAGCTCTGGGGCCAACGTCCTGACTTTC
D: TRBD1; size: .; V: TRBV6-5; J: TRBJ2-3; CDR3: CASRRTGGTDTQYF; DNA: TGTGCCAGCAGGAGGACAGGGGGCACAGATACGCAGTATTTT
D: TRBD2; size: .; V: TRBV7-2; J: TRBJ2-3; CDR3: CASSRTSGGPSTDTQYF; DNA: TGTGCCAGCAGCCGGACTAGCGGGGGCCCCAGCACAGATACGCAGTATTTT
D: TRBD2; size: .; V: TRBV5-1; J: TRBJ2-3; CDR3: CASSLVGGAADTQYF; DNA: TGCGCCAGCAGCTTGGTCGGGGGGGCTGCAGATACGCAGTATTTT
D: TRBD1; size: .; V: TRBV28; J: TRBJ1-1; CDR3: CASTLDRENTEAFF; DNA: TGTGCCAGCACTCTGGACAGGGAGAACACTGAAGCTTTCTTT
D: TRBD2; size: .; V: TRBV5-1; J: TRBJ2-7; CDR3: CASSLEGLAGGPSSYEQYF; DNA: TGCGCCAGCAGCTTGGAGGGGCTAGCGGGAGGTCCCAGCTCCTACGAGCAGTACTTC
D: TRBD1; size: .; V: TRBV6-5; J: TRBJ1-1; CDR3: CASSRGQGAFF; DNA: TGTGCCAGCAGTAGGGGGCAAGGAGCTTTCTTT
D: .; size: few; V: TRBV27; J: TRBJ1-1; CDR3: CASSPLRTEITEAFF; DNA: TGTGCCAGCAGTCCCCTAAGGACAGAAATTACTGAAGCTTTCTTT
D: .; size: .; V: TRBV5-5; J: TRBJ1-2; CDR3: CASSHGSNYGYTF; DNA: TGTGCCAGCAGCCACGGGTCGAACTATGGCTACACCTTC
D: .; size: .; V: TRBV4-1; J: TRBJ2-1; CDR3: CASSQDSRAGNEQFF; DNA: TGCGCCAGCAGCCAAGATTCCAGGGCTGGCAATGAGCAGTTCTTC
D: TRBD2; size: .; V: TRBV5-1; J: TRBJ2-2; CDR3: CASSFSGGTHTGELFF; DNA: TGCGCCAGCAGCTTCAGCGGGGGGACACACACCGGGGAGCTGTTTTTT
D: .; size: once; V: TRBV5-4; J: TRBJ2-5; CDR3: CASSFRQYQETQYF; DNA: TGTGCCAGCAGCTTCCGACAGTACCAAGAGACCCAGTACTTC
D: .; size: .; V: TRBV4-1; J: TRBJ1-2; CDR3: CASSHQGGGYGYTF; DNA: TGCGCCAGCAGCCACCAGGGAGGGGGCTATGGCTACACCTTC
D: TRBD2; size: .; V: TRBV15; J: TRBJ2-1; CDR3: CATSRDLRGAHNEQFF; DNA: TGTGCCACCAGCAGAGATTTGCGGGGGGCACACAATGAGCAGTTCTTC
D: .; size: .; V: TRBV6-6; J: TRBJ2-2; CDR3: CASSYSGRENTGELFF; DNA: TGTGCCAGCAGTTACTCGGGCAGGGAGAACACCGGGGAGCTGTTTTTT
D: TRBD1; size: .; V: TRBV20-1; J: TRBJ1-2; CDR3: CSASRGLDGYTF; DNA: TGCAGTGCTAGTAGGGGGCTAGATGGCTACACCTTC
D: .; size: .; V: TRBV5-1; J: TRBJ1-2; CDR3: CASSPQTPTTNYGYTF; DNA: TGCGCCAGCAGCCCGCAGACACCTACAACTAACTATGGCTACACCTTC
D: .; size: .; V: TRBV7-2; J: TRBJ2-1; CDR3: CASSLTGPSYNEQFF; DNA: TGTGCCAGCAGCCTTACAGGGCCCTCCTACAATGAGCAGTTCTTC
D: TRBD2; size: once; V: TRBV11-2; J: TRBJ2-2; CDR3: CASSLGLAGPRTGELFF; DNA: TGTGCCAGCAGCTTAGGACTAGCGGGGCCCCGCACCGGGGAGCTGTTTTTT
D: TRBD2; size: .; V: TRBV28; J: TRBJ2-3; CDR3: CASKLAGATDTQYF; DNA: TGTGCCAGCAAACTAGCGGGAGCGACAGATACGCAGTATTTT
D: .; size: .; V: TRBV6-2/TRBV6-3; J: TRBJ1-1; CDR3: CASSFLQGGTEAFF; DNA: TGTGCCAGCAGTTTCCTTCAGGGCGGCACTGAAGCTTTCTTT